Sequencing of this T cell receptor beta chain was carried out in a study of identical twins. This clonotype was seen a handful of times. A single record per CDR3 protein comes from TCRdb applying MiXCR to the 5' RACE reads. The sample carries hundreds of thousands of distinct CDR3 sequences, roughly 6% recorded once. V dropped 7 bases and J dropped 5 bases, with 14 bases sitting between them. Germline loops: CDR1 SQVTM, CDR2 ANQGSEA. The CDR3 is made up of 12 amino acids. The chain is built from TRBV29-1 and TRBJ1-2, with a possible D match to TRBD1 (6 bases). This TCR derives from a man between 18 and 29 years old in good health. Input material: naive T cells sorted from blood. The CDR3 sequence is CSALDSLYGYTF. CDR3 sequence (DNA): TGCAGCGCCCTGGACAGTTTATATGGCTACACCTTC.